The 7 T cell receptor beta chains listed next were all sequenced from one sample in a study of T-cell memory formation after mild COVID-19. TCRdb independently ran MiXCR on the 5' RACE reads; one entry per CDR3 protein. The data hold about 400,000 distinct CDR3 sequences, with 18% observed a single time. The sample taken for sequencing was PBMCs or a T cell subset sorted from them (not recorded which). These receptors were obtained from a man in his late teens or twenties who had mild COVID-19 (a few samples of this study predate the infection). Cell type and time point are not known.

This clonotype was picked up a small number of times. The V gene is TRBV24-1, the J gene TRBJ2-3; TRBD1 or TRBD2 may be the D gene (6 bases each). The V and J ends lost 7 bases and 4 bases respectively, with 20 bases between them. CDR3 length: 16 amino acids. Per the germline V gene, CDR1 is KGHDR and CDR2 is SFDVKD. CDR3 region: CATRDAVAEGADTQYF. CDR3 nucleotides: TGTGCCACCAGAGATGCCGTGGCGGAGGGGGCAGATACGCAGTATTTT.

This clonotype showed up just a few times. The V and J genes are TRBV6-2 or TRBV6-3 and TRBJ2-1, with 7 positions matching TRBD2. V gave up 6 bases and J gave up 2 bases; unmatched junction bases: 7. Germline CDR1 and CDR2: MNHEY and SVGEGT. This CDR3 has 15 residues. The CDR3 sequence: CASSERGFPYNEQFF. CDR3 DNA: TGTGCCAGCAGCGAGCGGGGCTTCCCCTACAATGAGCAGTTCTTC.

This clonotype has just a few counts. CDR3 loop: CATSTNPDQETQYF. CDR3 coding DNA: TGTGCCACCAGTACCAATCCCGACCAAGAGACCCAGTACTTC. The chain uses TRBV15 and TRBJ2-5, with D hard to call. The CDR3 length is 14 residues. V dropped 6 bases and J dropped 0 bases, with 11 bases sitting between them. Germline V gene lookup returns CDR1 LNHNV and CDR2 YYDKDF (reference sequence). Looking up the rest from reference TRBV15 and TRBJ2-5 gives the full variable domain: DAMVIQNPRYQVTQFGKPVTLSCSQTLNHNVMYWYQQKSSQAPKLLFHYYDKDFNNEADTPDNFQSRRPNTSFCFLDIRSPGLGDTAMYLCATSTNPDQETQYFGPGTRLLVL.

As DNA, the CDR3 is TGCGCCAGCAGCGGCTACCAGGGCACCTTCGGGGAGCTGTTTTTT. Translated, it gives CASSGYQGTFGELFF. V usage is TRBV4-1 and J usage is TRBJ2-2, with D possibly being TRBD1 (5 bases). Germline V lookup: CDR1 MGHRA, CDR2 YSYEKL. The CDR3 spans 15 residues. Trimming pared 5 bases from V and 7 bases from J, leaving 17 bases between.

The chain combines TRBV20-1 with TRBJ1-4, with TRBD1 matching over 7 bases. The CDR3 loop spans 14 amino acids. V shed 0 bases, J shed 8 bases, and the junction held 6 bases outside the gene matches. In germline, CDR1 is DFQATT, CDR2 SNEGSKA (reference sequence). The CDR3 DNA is TGCAGTGCTAGAGATTTTCAGGGGGAGGAAAAACTGTTTTTT. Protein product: CSARDFQGEEKLFF.

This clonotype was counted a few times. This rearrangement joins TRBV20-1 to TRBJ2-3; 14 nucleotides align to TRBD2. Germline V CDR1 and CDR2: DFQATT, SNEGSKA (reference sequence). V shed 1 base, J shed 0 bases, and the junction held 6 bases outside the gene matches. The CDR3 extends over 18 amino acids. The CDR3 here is CSARVTSGGGPSTDTQYF. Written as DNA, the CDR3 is TGCAGTGCTAGAGTGACTAGCGGGGGGGGACCTAGCACAGATACGCAGTATTTT.

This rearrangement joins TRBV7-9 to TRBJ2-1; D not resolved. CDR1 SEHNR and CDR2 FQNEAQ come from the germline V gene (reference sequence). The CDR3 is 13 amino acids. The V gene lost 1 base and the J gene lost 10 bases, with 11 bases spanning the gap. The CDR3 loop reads CASSLVGWPEQFF. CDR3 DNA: TGTGCCAGCAGCTTAGTCGGATGGCCCGAGCAGTTCTTC.